This is a list of T cell receptor beta chains from one sample in a study of blood T cells in healthy people across ages. TCRdb independently ran MiXCR on the 5' RACE reads; one entry per CDR3 protein. The data hold 650,000 to 800,000 distinct CDR3 sequences, with approximately 44% observed a single time. The sample consisted of blood. These receptor sequences come from a man aged 60 to 75 in good health. CDR3s include the opening cysteine and the closing phenylalanine or tryptophan. Fields, in order: clone size, D gene, V gene, J gene, CDR3 protein, CDR3 DNA. A D gene is named only where the DNA matches it firmly. Clone sizes are given selectively: once, few, many, or a class where the clone is expanded.

>-|-|TRBV9|TRBJ2-1
CASSAGGLGYNEQFF
TGTGCCAGCAGCGCCGGGGGCCTCGGCTACAATGAGCAGTTCTTC
>-|TRBD1|TRBV4-3|TRBJ1-5
CASSQGQLSNQPQHF
TGCGCCAGCAGCCAGGGACAGCTTAGCAATCAGCCCCAGCATTTT
>many|-|TRBV7-2|TRBJ2-1
CASSPSGQPYNEQFF
TGTGCCAGCAGCCCTTCCGGACAGCCCTACAATGAGCAGTTCTTC
>-|-|TRBV7-9|TRBJ2-7
CASSLVKGLRSYEQYF
TGTGCCAGCAGCTTAGTTAAGGGGCTCCGCTCCTACGAGCAGTACTTC
>-|-|TRBV29-1|TRBJ2-3
CSVDRKGGNTDTQYF
TGCAGCGTTGACCGAAAAGGGGGAAACACAGATACGCAGTATTTT
>many|TRBD1|TRBV12-3/TRBV12-4|TRBJ2-4
CASSMSGTGGIQYF
TGTGCCAGCAGTATGTCCGGGACAGGGGGAATTCAGTACTTC
>many|TRBD1|TRBV7-2|TRBJ2-5
CASSPDRGQETQYF
TGTGCCAGCAGCCCGGACAGGGGTCAAGAGACCCAGTACTTC
>-|-|TRBV20-1|TRBJ2-1
CSAGPSGSYNEQFF
TGCAGTGCTGGCCCAAGTGGATCCTACAATGAGCAGTTCTTC
>once|TRBD2|TRBV6-6|TRBJ2-5
CASSYSGGVLQETQYF
TGTGCCAGCAGTTACTCGGGGGGGGTTTTACAAGAGACCCAGTACTTC
>-|TRBD2|TRBV5-1|TRBJ2-1
CASSLALAGMYDEQFF
TGCGCCAGCAGCTTGGCATTAGCGGGAATGTACGATGAGCAGTTCTTC
>-|TRBD2|TRBV7-2|TRBJ2-7
CASSLTSGGAYSYEQYF
TGTGCCAGCAGCTTGACTAGCGGGGGGGCCTACTCCTACGAGCAGTACTTC
>few|-|TRBV7-9|TRBJ2-1
CASSLVALPNEQFF
TGTGCCAGCAGCTTAGTCGCGTTACCCAATGAGCAGTTCTTC
>-|TRBD1|TRBV20-1|TRBJ2-2
CSASPQGAITGELFF
TGCAGTGCTAGTCCCCAGGGGGCTATCACCGGGGAGCTGTTTTTT
>-|-|TRBV5-6|TRBJ1-4
CASSPDPSWGEELFF
TGTGCCAGCAGCCCGGATCCCTCGTGGGGTGAAGAACTGTTTTTT
>-|-|TRBV15|TRBJ1-2
CATSSLSPGGSGYTF
TGTGCCACCAGCAGCCTGTCGCCGGGGGGAAGTGGCTACACCTTC
>many|TRBD2|TRBV4-1|TRBJ2-1
CASSQDLGGEQFF
TGCGCCAGCAGCCAGGACTTGGGGGGGGAGCAGTTCTTC
>few|-|TRBV10-3|TRBJ2-7
CAISVGGFAYEQYF
TGTGCCATCAGTGTGGGTGGGTTCGCCTACGAGCAGTACTTC
>-|-|TRBV7-9|TRBJ1-2
CASSFTGLGAGYGYTF
TGTGCCAGCAGCTTTACAGGGTTAGGCGCTGGCTATGGCTACACCTTC
>-|-|TRBV12-3/TRBV12-4|TRBJ2-7
CASSFSQRHAGNEQYF
TGTGCCAGCAGTTTTTCCCAGCGCCACGCGGGGAATGAGCAGTACTTC
>many|TRBD1|TRBV29-1|TRBJ2-1
CSVEKGTGYNEQFF
TGCAGCGTTGAAAAGGGGACAGGGTACAATGAGCAGTTCTTC
>many|TRBD1|TRBV28|TRBJ1-2
CASSSGTANYGYTF
TGTGCCAGCAGCTCTGGGACAGCCAACTATGGCTACACCTTC
>-|-|TRBV30|TRBJ2-2
CAWFRTDYYTGELFF
TGTGCCTGGTTTCGGACAGACTATTACACCGGGGAGCTGTTTTTT
>few|-|TRBV7-2|TRBJ2-5
CASTLDRSQETQYF
TGTGCCAGCACCCTGGACAGATCACAAGAGACCCAGTACTTC
>-|-|TRBV11-2|TRBJ2-1
CASSHQMTRGYNEQFF
TGTGCCAGCAGCCATCAGATGACTAGGGGCTACAATGAGCAGTTCTTC
>-|-|TRBV18|TRBJ1-2
CASSPFDKGGIGYTF
TGTGCCAGCTCACCATTCGACAAGGGGGGGATTGGCTACACCTTC
>-|-|TRBV20-1|TRBJ2-1
CSAPGRGSYNEQFF
TGCAGTGCCCCAGGGCGCGGATCCTACAATGAGCAGTTCTTC
>few|-|TRBV12-3/TRBV12-4|TRBJ2-7
CASSQLGLEAYEQYF
TGTGCCAGCAGCCAACTAGGTTTGGAGGCCTACGAGCAGTACTTC
>-|-|TRBV30|TRBJ2-4
CAWSVSGIVAKNIQYF
TGTGCCTGGAGTGTTTCCGGAATCGTAGCCAAAAACATTCAGTACTTC
>-|TRBD2|TRBV20-1|TRBJ2-3
CSVTRGGLAGKTDTQYF
TGCAGTGTCACCCGGGGTGGACTAGCGGGGAAAACAGATACGCAGTATTTT
>-|TRBD2|TRBV4-3|TRBJ2-7
CASSPRLSSGGTNEQYF
TGCGCCAGCAGCCCCCGATTAAGTAGCGGGGGGACAAATGAGCAGTACTTC
>once|TRBD1|TRBV20-1|TRBJ2-5
CSARSHGTGPKETQYF
TGCAGTGCTAGATCTCACGGGACAGGTCCAAAAGAGACCCAGTACTTC
>-|-|TRBV10-3|TRBJ2-4
CAISGIWDGQYF
TGTGCCATCAGTGGGATCTGGGACGGGCAGTACTTC
>few|-|TRBV12-5|TRBJ2-3
CASAPTSTDTQYF
TGTGCTAGTGCCCCGACTAGCACAGATACGCAGTATTTT
>few|TRBD2|TRBV5-1|TRBJ2-3
CASSSPARGVSTDTQYF
TGCGCCAGCAGCTCCCCGGCGCGGGGGGTCAGCACAGATACGCAGTATTTT
>few|TRBD1|TRBV11-2|TRBJ2-7
CASSFPRSFVGQGWAYEQYF
TGTGCCAGCAGCTTCCCTAGATCGTTCGTTGGACAGGGCTGGGCCTACGAGCAGTACTTC
>-|-|TRBV7-8|TRBJ2-1
CASSSILSDEQFF
TGTGCCAGCAGCTCCATCCTCTCGGATGAGCAGTTCTTC
>-|-|TRBV7-2|TRBJ2-7
CASSRFGYEQYF
TGTGCCAGCAGCCGTTTCGGGTACGAGCAGTACTTC